These 17 T cell receptor beta chains were all obtained from the same sample, sequenced in a study of cytomegalovirus exposure and HLA in healthy donors (dated by TCRdb to 2016 to 2017). The library was produced with the immunoSEQ multiplex PCR assay. A mixture of 60 forward primers for TCR Vbeta segments and 13 reverse primers for TCR Jbeta segments was used in the multiplex PCR. This is the immuneACCESS table as TCRdb keeps it, with only in-frame sequences that have V and J called. A part of the clones is gone; compared with another copy, unresolved V genes explain less than half, and the rest is unexplained. Counted in this sample were approximately 190,000 clones; about three quarters of them appeared once. Together, the top ten hold roughly 2.1% of the sample. The sample taken for sequencing was PBMCs. Receptors were obtained from a woman aged 25 to 39 in good health and CMV-seropositive.

The chain recombines TRBV11-2 with TRBJ1-1, with D tentatively TRBD1 (5 bases). The CDR3 contains 13 residues. The germline V and J ends were trimmed by 4 bases and 9 bases, with 15 bases remaining between them. CDR1 and CDR2 (germline): SGHAT, FQNNGV. This chain's CDR3 is CASSSDYRSQAFF. CDR3 coding DNA: TGTGCCAGCAGCTCAGATTACAGGAGCCAAGCTTTCTTT.

The chain combines TRBV15 with TRBJ2-5; D unclear. V was cut by 1 base and J by 5 bases, with 20 bases left in between. The V gene's germline CDR1 is LNHNV and CDR2 YYDKDF (reference sequence). The CDR3 runs 17 residues. In DNA, the CDR3 is TGTGCCACCAGCAGAGTCTTAGCCGGCCGAACGATGGAGACCCAGTACTTC. This encodes CATSRVLAGRTMETQYF.

This chain's CDR3 is CASSDVGGGTDTQYF. The DNA of the CDR3 is TGCGCCAGCAGTGACGTTGGGGGGGGCACAGATACGCAGTATTTT. The rearrangement links TRBV5-1 to TRBJ2-3; 7 bases map to TRBD2. V lost 5 bases to trimming and J lost 1 base; unmatched junction nucleotides: 7. This CDR3 has 15 residues. The germline V gene has CDR1 SGHRS and CDR2 YFSETQ.

The genes are TRBV19 and TRBJ2-1, with D uncertain. The germline V and J ends were trimmed by 3 bases and 4 bases, with 7 bases remaining between them. From germline, CDR1 is LNHDA and CDR2 SQIVND (reference sequence). This CDR3 is 13 amino acids long. DNA for the CDR3: TGTGCCAGTAGTATTGGGCCTTACAATGAGCAGTTCTTC. Encoded protein: CASSIGPYNEQFF.

The rearrangement joins TRBV15 to TRBJ2-3; D is perhaps TRBD2 (5 bases). The ends were cut back, 0 bases at V and 5 bases at J, with 9 bases in the middle. The CDR3 consists of 14 residues. From germline, CDR1 is LNHNV and CDR2 YYDKDF (reference sequence). CDR3 in amino acids: CATSRDDGEDTQYF. As DNA, the CDR3 is TGTGCCACCAGCAGAGATGACGGGGAAGATACGCAGTATTTT.

The chain couples TRBV5-5 to TRBJ1-4; D perhaps matches TRBD1 (5 bases). Germline CDR1 SGHKS, CDR2 YYEKEE (reference sequence). The CDR3 is 16 amino acids. Deletions cut 4 bases from V and 10 bases from J, with 23 bases between. CDR3 in amino acids: CASSPEPGLSVGKLFF. The DNA of the CDR3 is TGTGCCAGCAGCCCGGAACCGGGACTCTCAGTAGGAAAACTGTTTTTT.

V is TRBV2 and J is TRBJ2-1, with 8 nucleotides matching TRBD2. V trimming: 3 bases; J trimming: 6 bases; junction bases outside the gene matches: 7. The CDR3 loop spans 15 amino acids. CDR1 SNHLY and CDR2 FYNNEI come from the germline V gene. The CDR3 DNA reads as TGTGCCAGCAGTGATGTAGCGGGGCCTGGCAATGAGCAGTTCTTC. This translates into CASSDVAGPGNEQFF.

The chain combines TRBV4-2 with TRBJ2-3; 7 nucleotides line up with TRBD1. Germline V gives CDR1 LGHNA, CDR2 YNFKEQ. There are 15 residues in the CDR3. The V gene end was trimmed by 5 bases and the J gene end by 3 bases; junction bases not matched to a gene: 8. The CDR3 coding sequence is TGTGCCAGCAGCTCCCGACAGGGCCCGACAGATACGCAGTATTTT. Residues: CASSSRQGPTDTQYF.

This chain joins TRBV30 and TRBJ2-7; D may be TRBD1 (5 bases). Trimming removed 5 bases at V and 1 base at J, with 9 bases between. The germline gives CDR1 GTSNPN, CDR2 SVGIG (reference sequence). CDR3 length: 12 amino acids. The CDR3 region is CAWDGASYEQYF. DNA for the CDR3: TGTGCCTGGGATGGGGCATCCTACGAGCAGTACTTC. The whole variable domain, remainder taken from reference TRBV30 and TRBJ2-7, is SQTIHQWPATLVQPVGSPLSLECTVEGTSNPNLYWYRQAAGRGLQLLFYSVGIGQISSEVPQNLSASRPQDRQFILSSKKLLLSDSGFYLCAWDGASYEQYFGPGTRLTVT.

V usage is TRBV7-7 and J usage is TRBJ2-7; TRBD1 aligns across 8 bases. There are 15 residues in the CDR3. V was pared by 2 bases and J by 1 base, with 4 bases of the junction left unmatched. The germline gives CDR1 SSHAT, CDR2 FNYEAQ (reference sequence). The CDR3 loop is CASSLHTGGSYEQYF. The CDR3 DNA sequence: TGTGCCAGCAGCTTACACACAGGGGGATCCTACGAGCAGTACTTC.

The V and J genes are TRBV4-1 and TRBJ2-7; 7 bases match TRBD1. J gave up 0 bases and V 4 bases, and 6 bases lay outside the gene matches. This CDR3 is built from 15 residues. Looked up from germline, CDR1 is MGHRA and CDR2 is YSYEKL. The CDR3 coding sequence is TGCGCCAGCAGCCTCAAAGGGGACAGCTCCTACGAGCAGTACTTC. It yields the protein CASSLKGDSSYEQYF.

There are a few counts of this clone. The chain uses TRBV5-4 and TRBJ1-1, with D possibly being TRBD1 (5 bases). CDR1 and CDR2 from the germline V gene are SGHNT and YYREEE (reference sequence). This CDR3 has 13 residues. V lost 4 bases and J 5 bases, leaving 12 bases between the germline ends. The CDR3 region has the DNA TGTGCCAGCAGCGAAATCAAGGGGACTGAAGCTTTCTTT. Residues: CASSEIKGTEAFF.

The chain joins TRBV27 to TRBJ2-7; possibly TRBD2 for D (5 bases). Germline-derived CDR1 and CDR2 are MNHEY and SMNVEV (reference sequence). Trimming shortened V by 6 bases and J by 3 bases, and 15 bases separated the two germline ends. The CDR3 loop spans 14 amino acids. The CDR3 DNA reads TGTGCCAGCAGCCACGCCGGGGTTTTCTACGAGCAGTACTTC. Translation: CASSHAGVFYEQYF.

V is TRBV30 and J is TRBJ2-1; the match to TRBD2 covers 9 bases. This CDR3 is built from 14 residues. CDR1 and CDR2 from the germline V gene are GTSNPN and SVGIG (reference sequence). Trimming took 5 bases from V and 2 from J; bases not matched to a gene: 4. CDR3: CAWGTSPTYNEQFF. The CDR3 bases are TGTGCCTGGGGGACTAGCCCCACCTACAATGAGCAGTTCTTC.

DNA for the CDR3: TGTGCCATCAGGGGAGCCGGGTGGGATACGCAGTATTTT. Its translation is CAIRGAGWDTQYF. The chain combines TRBV10-3 with TRBJ2-3; D is possibly TRBD2 (5 bases). CDR3 size: 13 residues. The germline V gene has CDR1 ENHRY and CDR2 SYGVKD. V shed 6 bases and J shed 6 bases, with 13 bases lying between them.

The gene calls are TRBV7-2 and TRBJ2-1; the match to TRBD2 covers 9 bases. After removal of 1 base from V and 4 bases from J, the junction contained 2 bases not matched to a gene. Germline CDR1 SGHTA, CDR2 FQGNSA. This CDR3 spans 15 amino acids. CDR3 loop: CASSLGLAEYNEQFF. The CDR3 DNA is TGTGCCAGCAGCTTAGGACTAGCGGAGTACAATGAGCAGTTCTTC.

The CDR3 bases are TGCGCCAGCAGCTTTGCCGTACAGGGACGGAAGCCGACTAACTATGGCTACACCTTC. It specifies CASSFAVQGRKPTNYGYTF. The rearrangement uses TRBV5-1 and TRBJ1-2; tentatively, D is TRBD1 (6 bases). With 2 bases removed from V and 0 bases from J, the gap between germline ends came to 23 bases. This CDR3 is 19 amino acids long. Per the germline V gene, CDR1 is SGHRS and CDR2 is YFSETQ.